These T cell receptor beta chains were read from a single sample in a study of cytomegalovirus exposure and HLA in healthy donors. Sequencing was performed with immunoSEQ multiplex PCR; in TCRdb, only in-frame clones are kept and a portion is missing. The sample yields roughly 80,000 clones, roughly 82% seen once. The sample was PBMCs. The receptor source for this set is a male donor in good health and CMV-seropositive. The CDR3 runs from the conserved cysteine through the conserved F or W. The order of the fields is clone size, J gene, V gene, D gene, CDR3 protein, CDR3 DNA. The D gene is left open where the match is weak. Clone size is not always given. Where it is, it says once, few, many or a class for expanded clones.

- TRBJ1-6 TRBV18 - CASSLQDSNNSPLHF TGTGCCAGCTCACTACAGGACAGTAATAATTCACCCCTCCACTTT
- TRBJ2-2 TRBV6-4 TRBD2 CASSPLTSGNTGELFF TGTGCCAGCAGCCCGTTAACTAGCGGTAACACCGGGGAGCTGTTTTTT
- TRBJ2-7 TRBV9 - CASSGGEVAATYEQYF TGTGCCAGCAGCGGGGGAGAGGTAGCGGCAACCTACGAGCAGTACTTC
once TRBJ2-3 TRBV6-1 - CASSEGQDTQYF TGTGCCAGCAGTGAAGGACAAGATACGCAGTATTTT
- TRBJ1-1 TRBV5-4 - CASGEINTEAFF TGTGCCTCAGGGGAGATTAACACTGAAGCTTTCTTT
- TRBJ2-3 TRBV5-4 - CASSPGPVDTQYF TGTGCCAGCAGCCCCGGTCCGGTGGATACGCAGTATTTT
- TRBJ2-1 TRBV9 - CASSVGGSVNEQFF TGTGCCAGCAGCGTAGGGGGTAGCGTAAATGAGCAGTTCTTC
- TRBJ2-7 TRBV18 - CASSPRQRYYEQYF TGTGCCAGCTCACCACGACAGAGATACTACGAGCAGTACTTC
- TRBJ1-4 TRBV7-9 TRBD1 CSSSSGTGGNEKLFF TGTTCCAGCAGCTCTGGGACAGGGGGGAATGAAAAACTGTTTTTT
- TRBJ2-7 TRBV5-8 TRBD1 CASSLQGGPSYEQYF TGTGCCAGCAGCTTACAAGGGGGCCCCTCCTACGAGCAGTACTTC
- TRBJ2-3 TRBV6-5 TRBD2 CASSYWTSGTDTQYF TGTGCCAGCAGTTACTGGACTAGCGGGACAGATACGCAGTATTTT
- TRBJ1-1 TRBV10-3 TRBD1 CAISERGQSFF TGTGCCATCAGTGAGAGGGGACAGTCTTTCTTT
- TRBJ2-4 TRBV5-1 TRBD2 CASSLDSAGGPKNIQYF TGCGCCAGCAGCTTGGACTCCGCGGGGGGGCCCAAAAACATTCAGTACTTC
- TRBJ1-2 TRBV7-9 - CASSPAGTTNYGYTF TGTGCCAGCAGTCCCGCCGGGACAACCAACTATGGCTACACCTTC
- TRBJ2-3 TRBV28 TRBD1 CASSLFGTGTDTQYF TGTGCCAGCAGTTTATTTGGGACAGGCACAGATACGCAGTATTTT
once TRBJ1-5 TRBV2 - CASSVLDRLLAQPQHF TGTGCCAGCAGTGTGCTAGACAGGTTACTCGCTCAGCCCCAGCATTTT
- TRBJ2-7 TRBV5-1 TRBD2 CASSFSPSGGGTYEQYF TGCGCCAGCAGCTTTAGCCCTAGCGGGGGGGGCACCTACGAGCAGTACTTC
- TRBJ2-3 TRBV19 - CASRLTDSGPDTQYF TGTGCCAGTAGGCTAACGGACAGTGGGCCAGATACGCAGTATTTT
- TRBJ2-3 TRBV6-5 TRBD1 CASSNRGRADTQYF TGTGCCAGCAGTAACAGGGGAAGGGCAGATACGCAGTATTTT
few TRBJ2-7 TRBV19 TRBD2 CASSSGSGGDYEQYF TGTGCCAGTAGTTCTGGGAGCGGGGGAGACTACGAGCAGTACTTC
- TRBJ2-7 TRBV7-2 TRBD2 CASSLQRGGHEQYF TGTGCCAGCAGCTTACAGCGGGGGGGACACGAGCAGTACTTC
once TRBJ1-6 TRBV7-3 - CASSYTGRNSPLHF TGTGCCAGCAGCTATACAGGGAGAAATTCGCCCCTCCACTTT